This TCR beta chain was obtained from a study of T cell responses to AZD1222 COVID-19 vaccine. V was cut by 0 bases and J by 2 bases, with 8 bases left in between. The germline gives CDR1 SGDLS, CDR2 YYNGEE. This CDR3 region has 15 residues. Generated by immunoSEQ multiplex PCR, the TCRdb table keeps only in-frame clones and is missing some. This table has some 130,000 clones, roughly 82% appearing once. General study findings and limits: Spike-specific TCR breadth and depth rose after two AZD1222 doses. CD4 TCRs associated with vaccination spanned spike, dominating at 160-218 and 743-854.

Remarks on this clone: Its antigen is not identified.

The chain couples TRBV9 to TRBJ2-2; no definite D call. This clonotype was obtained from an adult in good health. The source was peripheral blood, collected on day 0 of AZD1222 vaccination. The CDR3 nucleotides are TGTGCCAGCAGCGTAGATGCGACTAACACCGGGGAGCTGTTTTTT. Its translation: CASSVDATNTGELFF.